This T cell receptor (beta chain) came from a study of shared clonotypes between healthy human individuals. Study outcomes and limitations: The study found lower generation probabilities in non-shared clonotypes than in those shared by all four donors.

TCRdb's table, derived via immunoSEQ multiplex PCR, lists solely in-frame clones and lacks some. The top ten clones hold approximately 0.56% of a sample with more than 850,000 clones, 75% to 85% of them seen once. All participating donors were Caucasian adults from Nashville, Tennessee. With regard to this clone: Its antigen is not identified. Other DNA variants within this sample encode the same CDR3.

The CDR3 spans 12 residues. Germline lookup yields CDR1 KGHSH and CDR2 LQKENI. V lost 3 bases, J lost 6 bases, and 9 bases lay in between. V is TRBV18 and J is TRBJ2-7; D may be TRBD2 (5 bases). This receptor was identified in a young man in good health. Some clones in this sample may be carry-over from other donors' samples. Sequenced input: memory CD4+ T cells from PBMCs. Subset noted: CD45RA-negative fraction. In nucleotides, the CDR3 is TGTGCCAGCTCACCCGTCCGGGGCGAGCAGTACTTC. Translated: CASSPVRGEQYF.